One sample yielded the 29 T cell receptor beta chains listed below, sequenced in a study of blood T cell repertoires in COVID-19 (dated by TCRdb to about 2020). Receptors were amplified or captured by the immunoSEQ multiplex PCR assay. TCRdb re-hosts the immuneACCESS table, in-frame sequences only. Its copies lack some clones; in the studies checked, an unresolved V gene accounts for under half of them, and the cause for the rest is not known. This sample comprises some 300,000 clones, more than 75% of them detected only once. The top ten clonotypes cover about 1.2% of the sample. Sample: peripheral blood. Receptors were obtained from a man aged 70 or older with acute or convalescent COVID-19.

This clone is a singleton in its sample. CDR3 nucleotide sequence: TGTGCCAGCAGCCAAGTTGGCGGGAGGGCCCTCGAGCAGTACTTC. It encodes CASSQVGGRALEQYF. The genes are TRBV3-1 (or the pseudogene TRBV3-2) and TRBJ2-7, with TRBD2 identical over 9 bases. V lost 1 base to trimming and J lost 6 bases; unmatched junction nucleotides: 7. Germline values: CDR1 LGHDT, CDR2 YNNKEL (reference sequence). CDR3 length: 15 residues.

The chain has TRBV6-5 and TRBJ2-5, with unresolved D. The ends were cut back, 10 bases at V and 5 bases at J, with 17 bases in the middle. The CDR3 is 13 amino acids. Germline CDR1 reads MNHEY; CDR2 reads SVGAGI. The CDR3, as DNA: TGTGCCACCTCATACAACCCCGGGGAGACCCAGTACTTC. This sequence encodes CATSYNPGETQYF.

The chain links TRBV18 to TRBJ1-1; D may be TRBD1 (5 bases). With 5 bases removed from V and 1 base from J, the gap between germline ends came to 14 bases. The CDR3 runs 15 residues. From germline, CDR1 is KGHSH and CDR2 LQKENI. Here the CDR3 reads CASSRRGTENTEAFF. As DNA, the CDR3 is TGTGCCAGCTCAAGACGCGGGACCGAGAACACTGAAGCTTTCTTT.

Here the CDR3 DNA reads TGTGCCAGCAGCTTGGCAGCGAATCAGCCCCAGCATTTT. Translation gives CASSLAANQPQHF. The gene calls are TRBV5-6 and TRBJ1-5; D unclear. Trimming took 0 bases from V and 4 from J, leaving 5 bases between them. There are 13 residues in the CDR3. Per the germline V gene, CDR1 is SGHDT and CDR2 is YYEEEE.

This clone was seen only a few times. This chain connects TRBV5-6 to TRBJ1-2, with D maybe TRBD1 (6 bases). Germline values: CDR1 SGHDT, CDR2 YYEEEE. This CDR3 is 15 amino acids long. Trimming stripped 4 bases from V and 0 bases from J, with 13 bases between. The DNA for the CDR3 is TGTGCCAGCAGCCTTGGACAGTTAGCTAACTATGGCTACACCTTC. Encoded protein: CASSLGQLANYGYTF.

The chain combines TRBV3-1 (or the pseudogene TRBV3-2) with TRBJ1-1; D not resolved. Looked up from germline, CDR1 is LGHDT and CDR2 is YNNKEL (reference sequence). The ends were cut back, 3 bases at V and 5 bases at J, with 10 bases in the middle. The CDR3 sequence is 13 residues long. The CDR3, as DNA: TGTGCCAGCAGCCAGCTTTCGGGGACTGAAGCTTTCTTT. Amino acid sequence: CASSQLSGTEAFF.

The chain employs TRBV5-6 and TRBJ2-7, with TRBD2 matching 7 bases. V gave up 3 bases and J gave up 1 base; unmatched junction bases: 19. Germline loops: CDR1 SGHDT, CDR2 YYEEEE. The CDR3 has 19 amino acids. The CDR3 loop reads CASSSLVNPSGRRSYEQYF. In DNA, the CDR3 is TGTGCCAGCAGCTCACTGGTGAACCCTAGCGGACGGAGGTCCTACGAGCAGTACTTC.

The rearrangement links TRBV7-9 to TRBJ1-2; maybe TRBD1 (5 bases). CDR3 length equals 13 residues. Trimming removed 5 bases at V and 4 bases at J, with 11 bases between. Germline V gives CDR1 SEHNR, CDR2 FQNEAQ (reference sequence). The CDR3 region is CASSLRVPYGYTF. In DNA form, the CDR3 reads TGTGCCAGCAGCCTCAGGGTTCCCTATGGCTACACCTTC.

This chain links TRBV5-8 with TRBJ2-2; D gene ambiguous. Between the trimmed V and J ends, which lost 3 bases and 3 bases, there was a span of 9 bases. CDR1 and CDR2 (germline): SGHTS, YDEGEE. This CDR3 region has 14 residues. The CDR3, as DNA: TGTGCCAGCAGCTGGGCTTTAGACACCGGGGAGCTGTTTTTT. This translates into CASSWALDTGELFF.

CDR3 nucleotides: TGTGCCAGCAGCCGGGGAGGCTACAATGAGCAGTTCTTC. Its translation is CASSRGGYNEQFF. V and J are TRBV11-3 and TRBJ2-1, with D possibly matching TRBD2 (6 bases). CDR3 length: 13 residues. CDR1 and CDR2 (germline): SGHNT, YENEEA. Trimming removed 5 bases at V and 3 bases at J, with 8 bases between. Complete variable domain (other parts from reference TRBV11-3 and TRBJ2-1): EAGVVQSPRYKIIEKKQPVAFWCNPISGHNTLYWYLQNLGQGPELLIRYENEEAVDDSQLPKDRFSAERLKGVDSTLKIQPAELGDSAVYLCASSRGGYNEQFFGPGTRLTVL.

The chain has TRBV4-3 and TRBJ1-1; tentatively, D is TRBD1 (5 bases). V gave up 4 bases and J gave up 3 bases, with 15 bases separating them. The CDR3 loop spans 15 amino acids. The V gene's germline CDR1 is LGHNA and CDR2 YSLEER. CDR3 loop: CASSRKLGGDTEAFF. The CDR3 nucleotides read TGCGCCAGCAGCCGCAAACTCGGAGGGGACACTGAAGCTTTCTTT.

The CDR3 loop reads CASSIDTGGGGTQYF. CDR3 nucleotide sequence: TGTGCCAGCAGTATTGATACAGGGGGCGGAGGGACCCAGTACTTC. The V call is TRBV11-3, the J call TRBJ2-5; 9 nucleotides align to TRBD1. Trimming cost V 6 bases and J 7 bases; bases outside gene matches: 12. Germline values: CDR1 SGHNT, CDR2 YENEEA. The CDR3 is made up of 15 amino acids.

This chain joins TRBV5-4 and TRBJ2-1, with 13 nucleotides matching TRBD2. CDR3 length: 16 amino acids. Germline trimming cut 4 bases from V and 7 bases from J; bases unmatched to any gene: 8. CDR1 is SGHNT, CDR2 YYREEE, per germline (reference sequence). The CDR3 sequence: CASSRELAGGRNEQFF. The CDR3 bases are TGTGCCAGCAGCCGAGAACTAGCGGGGGGGCGTAATGAGCAGTTCTTC.

V is TRBV6-5 and J is TRBJ1-3; D not resolved. The germline V and J ends were trimmed by 8 bases and 2 bases, with 16 bases remaining between them. Germline lookup yields CDR1 MNHEY and CDR2 SVGAGI. The CDR3 runs to 15 residues. The chain's CDR3 is CASSSSRSAGNTIYF. For the CDR3, the DNA is TGTGCCAGCTCATCCAGCCGGAGCGCTGGAAACACCATATATTTT.

Comments on this clone: This specimen includes other DNA sequences encoding the same CDR3. The chain carries TRBV5-1 and TRBJ2-5, with 7 bases that match TRBD2. Germline V CDR1 and CDR2: SGHRS, YFSETQ. J gave up 4 bases and V 4 bases, and 7 bases lay outside the gene matches. This CDR3 contains 14 residues. The CDR3 sequence: CASSDQRGGETQYF. For the CDR3, the DNA is TGCGCCAGCAGCGACCAGCGGGGCGGAGAGACCCAGTACTTC.

The chain links TRBV5-6 to TRBJ1-5; a possible D gene is TRBD1 (6 bases). V was shortened by 4 bases and J by 0 bases, with 17 bases between the two germline ends. CDR1 SGHDT and CDR2 YYEEEE come from the germline V gene. The CDR3 contains 17 residues. In DNA form, the CDR3 reads TGTGCCAGCAGCCTTTGGGCGGACAGCTTTAGCAATCAGCCCCAGCATTTT. Protein sequence: CASSLWADSFSNQPQHF.

This chain joins TRBV7-8 and TRBJ2-1; maybe TRBD1 (5 bases). CDR3 length: 18 amino acids. The germline V gene has CDR1 SGHVS and CDR2 FQNEAQ. V was trimmed by 3 bases and J by 3 bases, leaving 21 bases between them. This CDR3 is CASSLGPSPKKFYNEQFF. The CDR3 DNA sequence: TGTGCCAGCAGCTTGGGGCCGAGTCCCAAAAAGTTCTACAATGAGCAGTTCTTC. The whole variable domain, filled in from reference TRBV7-8 and TRBJ2-1, reads GAGVSQSPRYKVAKRGQDVALRCDPISGHVSLFWYQQALGQGPEFLTYFQNEAQLDKSGLPSDRFFAERPEGSVSTLKIQRTQQEDSAVYLCASSLGPSPKKFYNEQFFGPGTRLTVL.

V usage is TRBV6-2 or TRBV6-3 and J usage is TRBJ1-1; D gene uncertain. The CDR3 length is 11 residues. Looked up from germline, CDR1 is MNHEY and CDR2 is SVGEGT. V was shortened by 5 bases and J by 7 bases, with 8 bases between the two germline ends. The CDR3, as DNA: TGTGCCAGCAGTCGGACTTATGAAGCTTTCTTT. This gives the protein CASSRTYEAFF.

V is TRBV9 and J is TRBJ1-2; D gene ambiguous. Trimming removed 1 base at V and 0 bases at J, with 10 bases between. Germline V gives CDR1 SGDLS, CDR2 YYNGEE. The CDR3 runs 15 residues. The CDR3 here is CASSVSATSNYGYTF. The CDR3 DNA is TGTGCCAGCAGCGTATCTGCGACTTCTAACTATGGCTACACCTTC.

Comments on this clone: Other DNA sequences of this sample code for an identical CDR3. This chain uses TRBV12-3 or TRBV12-4 with TRBJ1-5, with unresolved D. The CDR3 runs to 13 residues. V lost 2 bases to trimming and J lost 2 bases, with 4 bases between them. CDR3 region: CASSLSGNQPQHF. The DNA for the CDR3 is TGTGCCAGCAGTTTAAGCGGCAATCAGCCCCAGCATTTT.

This chain joins TRBV19 and TRBJ1-4; 8 bases fit TRBD1. The CDR3 totals 17 residues. From germline, CDR1 is LNHDA and CDR2 SQIVND (reference sequence). The trim removed 4 bases at V and 0 bases at J, leaving 7 bases unmatched. CDR3 amino acids: CASSTWDRHSTNEKLFF. The CDR3 nucleotides read TGTGCCAGTAGTACTTGGGACAGGCACTCAACTAATGAAAAACTGTTTTTT.

V usage is TRBV30 and J usage is TRBJ1-1, with 9 nucleotides matching TRBD1. Germline assignment: CDR1 GTSNPN and CDR2 SVGIG (reference sequence). There are 13 residues in the CDR3. The junction had 4 bases not matched to a gene; V was cut back by 2 bases and J by 6 bases. As DNA, the CDR3 is TGTGCCTGGAGTAGACAGGGGGTCGCTGAAGCTTTCTTT. The encoded protein is CAWSRQGVAEAFF.

The genes are TRBV6-6 and TRBJ1-1, with 9 nucleotides matching TRBD1. Trimming cost V 7 bases and J 6 bases; bases outside gene matches: 15. The CDR3 loop spans 16 amino acids. Germline-derived CDR1 and CDR2 are MNHNY and SVGAGI (reference sequence). Here the CDR3 reads CASIPGLDRGVSEAFF. The CDR3 DNA reads as TGTGCCAGCATTCCCGGGCTGGACAGGGGTGTATCTGAAGCTTTCTTT.

The rearrangement links TRBV18 to TRBJ2-1; 8 nucleotides agree with TRBD2. Losses at the gene ends were 4 bases for V and 5 bases for J; bases not matched to a gene: 10. The V gene's germline CDR1 is KGHSH and CDR2 LQKENI. This CDR3 is built from 16 residues. CDR3 nucleotides: TGTGCCAGCTCACAGGAGGCGGCGGGGGGTAACAATGAGCAGTTCTTC. Its translation: CASSQEAAGGNNEQFF.

This clone was found a few times. V usage is TRBV28 and J usage is TRBJ1-2; 9 nucleotides align to TRBD1. Trimming removed 5 bases from V and 1 base from J; junction bases left unmatched: 11. From germline, CDR1 is MDHEN and CDR2 SYDVKM. The CDR3 contains 17 residues. In DNA form, the CDR3 reads TGTGCCAGCAGTCCACCAACAGGGGGCGCGTTTAACTATGGCTACACCTTC. Translating gives CASSPPTGGAFNYGYTF.

The gene calls are TRBV6-5 and TRBJ2-7; possible D gene TRBD1, 5 bases. The CDR3 runs to 15 residues. V was cut by 0 bases and J by 6 bases, with 15 bases left in between. Germline CDR1 reads MNHEY; CDR2 reads SVGAGI. The CDR3 nucleotides read TGTGCCAGCAGTTACTCGGCCAGGGTAAGAGGCGAGCAGTACTTC. Translated: CASSYSARVRGEQYF.

The V gene is TRBV7-2, the J gene TRBJ2-1; D perhaps matches TRBD2 (5 bases). The CDR3 spans 15 residues. Trimming took off 0 bases at V and 7 bases at J, with 13 bases between the two ends. Germline loops: CDR1 SGHTA, CDR2 FQGNSA. CDR3 in amino acids: CASSLAVGVQNEQFF. The CDR3 DNA follows: TGTGCCAGCAGCTTAGCGGTCGGGGTGCAGAATGAGCAGTTCTTC.

The rearrangement joins TRBV7-9 to TRBJ2-7; TRBD1 matches 8 bases. The junction had 6 bases not matched to a gene; V was cut back by 5 bases and J by 6 bases. Per germline, CDR1 SEHNR and CDR2 FQNEAQ (reference sequence). The length of the CDR3 is 13 residues. The CDR3 loop reads CASSVYRGAEQYF. The CDR3 DNA is TGTGCCAGCAGCGTATACAGGGGGGCCGAGCAGTACTTC.

V usage is TRBV19 and J usage is TRBJ2-7, with 7 nucleotides matching TRBD1. Trimming removed 4 bases from V and 4 bases from J; junction bases left unmatched: 16. The V gene's germline CDR1 is LNHDA and CDR2 SQIVND (reference sequence). This CDR3 region has 17 residues. CDR3 protein: CASSTLYRGNRIYEQYF. Written as DNA, the CDR3 is TGTGCCAGTAGTACCCTATACAGGGGTAATAGGATTTACGAGCAGTACTTC.